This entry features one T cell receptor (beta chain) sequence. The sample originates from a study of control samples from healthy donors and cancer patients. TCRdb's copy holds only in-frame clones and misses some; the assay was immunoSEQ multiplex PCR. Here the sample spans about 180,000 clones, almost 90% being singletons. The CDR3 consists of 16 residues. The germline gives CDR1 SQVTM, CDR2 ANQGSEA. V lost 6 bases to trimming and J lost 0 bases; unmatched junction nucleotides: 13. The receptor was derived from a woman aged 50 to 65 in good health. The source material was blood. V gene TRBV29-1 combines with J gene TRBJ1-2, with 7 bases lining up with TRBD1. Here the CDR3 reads CSVEHRDSHSNYGYTF. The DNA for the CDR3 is TGCAGCGTAGAACACCGGGACAGCCACTCTAACTATGGCTACACCTTC.